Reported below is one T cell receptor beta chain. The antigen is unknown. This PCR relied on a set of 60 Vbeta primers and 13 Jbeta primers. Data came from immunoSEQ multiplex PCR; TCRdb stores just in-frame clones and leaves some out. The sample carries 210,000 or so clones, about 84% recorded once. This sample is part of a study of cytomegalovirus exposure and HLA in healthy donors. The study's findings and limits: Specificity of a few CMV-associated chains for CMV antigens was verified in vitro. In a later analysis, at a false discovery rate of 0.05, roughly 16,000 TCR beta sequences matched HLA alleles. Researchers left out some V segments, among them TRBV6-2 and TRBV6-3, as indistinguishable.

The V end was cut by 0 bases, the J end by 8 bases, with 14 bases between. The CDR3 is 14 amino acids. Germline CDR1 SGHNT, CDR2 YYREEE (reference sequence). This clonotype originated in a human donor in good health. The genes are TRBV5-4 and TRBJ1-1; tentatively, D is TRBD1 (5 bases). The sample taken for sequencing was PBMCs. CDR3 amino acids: CASSLEGSGQEAFF. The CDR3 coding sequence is TGTGCCAGCAGCTTGGAGGGGAGCGGGCAAGAAGCTTTCTTT.